The sequence of this TCR beta chain was determined in a study of kidney transplant recipient with SARS-CoV-2 infection. This clonotype was recorded at least ten times. TCRdb independently ran MiXCR on the reads; one entry per CDR3 protein. In the table there are about 250,000 distinct CDR3 sequences, 29% of which are singletons. Germline lookup yields CDR1 GTSNPN and CDR2 SVGIG (reference sequence). Unmatched junction bases numbered 4, after V lost 0 bases and J lost 11 bases. The CDR3 consists of 12 residues. This specimen was a blood sample, taken at baseline and on day 111 from a kidney transplant recipient. J is TRBJ1-5 and V is TRBV30; 7 bases fit TRBD1. The TCR originated in a male patient between 25 and 39 years old who had COVID-19 and was a kidney transplant recipient. Certain T cells may be donor cells from the graft. CDR3 nucleotide sequence: TGTGCCTGGAGTGTACTAGACAGGGCCCAGCATTTT. It codes for CAWSVLDRAQHF.